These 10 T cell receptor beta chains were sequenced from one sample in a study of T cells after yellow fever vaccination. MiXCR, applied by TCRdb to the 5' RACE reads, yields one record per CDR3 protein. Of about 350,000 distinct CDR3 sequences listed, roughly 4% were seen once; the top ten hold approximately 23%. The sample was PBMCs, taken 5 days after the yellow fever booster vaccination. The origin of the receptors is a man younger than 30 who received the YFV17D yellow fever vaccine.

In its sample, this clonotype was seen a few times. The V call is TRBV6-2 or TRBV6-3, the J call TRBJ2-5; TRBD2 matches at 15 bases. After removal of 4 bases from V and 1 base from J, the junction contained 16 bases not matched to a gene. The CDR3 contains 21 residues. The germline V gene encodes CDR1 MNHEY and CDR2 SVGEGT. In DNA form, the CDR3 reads TGTGCCAGCAGTTCTTTCCCGGGACTAGCGGGGGGCCCGAACCCCCAAGAGACCCAGTACTTC. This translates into CASSSFPGLAGGPNPQETQYF.

CDR3 in DNA: TGCAGTGCTACCAAGGGACACATGGGAGATACGCAGTATTTT. It codes for CSATKGHMGDTQYF. J is TRBJ2-3 and V is TRBV20-1; a possible D gene is TRBD1 (6 bases). CDR1 and CDR2 from the germline V gene are DFQATT and SNEGSKA (reference sequence). Trimming removed 4 bases at V and 5 bases at J, with 16 bases between. This CDR3 spans 14 amino acids.

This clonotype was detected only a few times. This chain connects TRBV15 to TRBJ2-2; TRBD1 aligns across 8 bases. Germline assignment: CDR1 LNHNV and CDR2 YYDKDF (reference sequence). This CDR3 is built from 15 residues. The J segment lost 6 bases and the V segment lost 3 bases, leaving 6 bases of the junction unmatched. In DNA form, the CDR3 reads TGTGCCACCAGCAGTCCCGACAGGGGCGCCGGGGAGCTGTTTTTT. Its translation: CATSSPDRGAGELFF.

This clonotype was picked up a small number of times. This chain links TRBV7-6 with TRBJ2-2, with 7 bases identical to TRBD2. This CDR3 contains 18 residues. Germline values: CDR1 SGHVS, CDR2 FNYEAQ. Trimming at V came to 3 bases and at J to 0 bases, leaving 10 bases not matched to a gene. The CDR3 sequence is CASSFPFEGGANTGELFF. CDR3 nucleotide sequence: TGTGCCAGCAGCTTTCCCTTCGAGGGAGGGGCGAACACCGGGGAGCTGTTTTTT.

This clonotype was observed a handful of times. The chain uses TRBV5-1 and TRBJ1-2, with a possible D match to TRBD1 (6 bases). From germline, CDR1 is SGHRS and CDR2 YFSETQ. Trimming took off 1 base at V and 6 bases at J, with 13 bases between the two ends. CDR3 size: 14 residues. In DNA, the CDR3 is TGCGCCAGCAGCTTGAGCAGGGGCGGGAATGGCTACACCTTC. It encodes CASSLSRGGNGYTF.

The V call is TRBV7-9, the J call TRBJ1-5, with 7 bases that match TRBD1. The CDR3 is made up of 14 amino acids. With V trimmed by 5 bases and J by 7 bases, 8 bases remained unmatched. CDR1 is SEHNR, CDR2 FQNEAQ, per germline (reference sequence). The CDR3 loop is CASSKLDRAQPQHF. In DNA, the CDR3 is TGTGCCAGCAGCAAGCTTGACAGGGCCCAGCCCCAGCATTTT.

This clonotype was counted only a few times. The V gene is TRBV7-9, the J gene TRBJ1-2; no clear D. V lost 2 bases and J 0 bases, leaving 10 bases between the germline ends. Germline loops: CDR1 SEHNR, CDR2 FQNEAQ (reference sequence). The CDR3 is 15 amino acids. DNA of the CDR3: TGTGCCAGCAGCTTACGGGGATCAGCTAACTATGGCTACACCTTC. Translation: CASSLRGSANYGYTF.

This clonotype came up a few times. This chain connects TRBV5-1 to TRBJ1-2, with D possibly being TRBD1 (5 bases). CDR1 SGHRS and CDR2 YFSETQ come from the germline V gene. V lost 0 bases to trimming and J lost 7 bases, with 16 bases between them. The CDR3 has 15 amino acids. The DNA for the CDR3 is TGCGCCAGCAGCTTGGAGGGCAGGGCGGTTACTGGCTACACCTTC. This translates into CASSLEGRAVTGYTF.

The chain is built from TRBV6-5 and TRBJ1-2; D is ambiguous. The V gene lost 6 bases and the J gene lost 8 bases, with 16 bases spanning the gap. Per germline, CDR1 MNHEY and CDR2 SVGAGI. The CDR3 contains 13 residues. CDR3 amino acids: CASRTGPFGGYTF. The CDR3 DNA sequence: TGTGCCAGCAGAACCGGGCCTTTCGGGGGCTACACCTTC.

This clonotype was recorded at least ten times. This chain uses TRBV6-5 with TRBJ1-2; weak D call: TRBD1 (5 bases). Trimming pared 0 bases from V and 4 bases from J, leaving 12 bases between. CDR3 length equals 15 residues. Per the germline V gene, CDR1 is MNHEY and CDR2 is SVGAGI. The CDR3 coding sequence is TGTGCCAGCAGTTACTCTGTCATAGGGGCCTATGGCTACACCTTC. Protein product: CASSYSVIGAYGYTF.